Listed below are T cell receptor beta chains from one sample, sequenced in a study of beta chain features in type 1 diabetes. Clones were read by immunoSEQ multiplex PCR, and TCRdb kept only the in-frame ones, dropping some. The sample has about 700,000 clones, about an eighth seen once. Sequenced sample: naive CD4+ T cells from blood. The receptor source for this set is a man in his late teens or twenties with type 1 diabetes. Both conserved end residues are part of each CDR3. A D gene is named only where the DNA matches it firmly. Clone sizes are given selectively: once, few, many, or a class where the clone is expanded.

D gene | J gene | clone size | V gene | CDR3 DNA | CDR3 protein
NA | TRBJ2-6 | few | TRBV18 | TGTGCCAGCTCATCTGAGCTCTACCCACGATACTCTGGGGCCAACGTCCTGACTTTC | CASSSELYPRYSGANVLTF
TRBD1 | TRBJ2-7 | few | TRBV15 | TGTGCCACCAGCCTAACTACAGGGGTCGGCGAGCAGTACTTC | CATSLTTGVGEQYF
NA | TRBJ2-1 | NA | TRBV2 | TGTGCCACCAGAGAGGGGTTGCCGAACAATGAGCAGTTCTTC | CATREGLPNNEQFF
NA | TRBJ1-2 | NA | TRBV18 | TGTGCCAGCTCAGACAAGGGACAAGACTATGGCTACACCTTC | CASSDKGQDYGYTF
NA | TRBJ1-1 | NA | TRBV30 | TGTGCCTGGAGTGTGGGACCGGTGAACACTGAAGCTTTCTTT | CAWSVGPVNTEAFF
NA | TRBJ2-1 | few | TRBV5-8 | TGTGCCAGCAGCTTTTTTTCCGGGAACTACAATGAGCAGTTCTTC | CASSFFSGNYNEQFF
TRBD2 | TRBJ2-3 | few | TRBV2 | TGTGCCAGCATGAGCGGGGCTAGTTCAGATACGCAGTATTTT | CASMSGASSDTQYF
TRBD2 | TRBJ2-1 | few | TRBV4-2 | TGTGCCAGCAGCCAAGATTCCAGCGGGGGGGCTGAGCAGTTCTTC | CASSQDSSGGAEQFF
TRBD2 | TRBJ2-2 | few | TRBV7-9 | TGTGCCAGCAGCTTCGGGACTACTTACACCGGGGAGCTGTTTTTT | CASSFGTTYTGELFF
NA | TRBJ2-3 | NA | TRBV15 | TGTGCCACCAGCAGACCAGCCTGGGACAGCACAGATACGCAGTATTTT | CATSRPAWDSTDTQYF
TRBD2 | TRBJ2-3 | NA | TRBV5-4 | TGTGCCAGCAGCTTGGAAAAGCGGGGGCCCGGGTATTTT | CASSLEKRGPGYF
TRBD1 | TRBJ1-6 | few | TRBV11-2 | TGTGCCAGCAGTCCCGGGACAGGGGATTCACCCCTCCACTTT | CASSPGTGDSPLHF
TRBD2 | TRBJ2-7 | few | TRBV2 | TGTGCCAGCAGTGAAAGGAATAGCGGGGGGCCCCCCAGGGACGAGCAGTACTTC | CASSERNSGGPPRDEQYF
NA | TRBJ1-3 | NA | TRBV19 | TGTGCCACCGTGAGAGACACCATATATTTT | CATVRDTIYF
TRBD1 | TRBJ1-2 | NA | TRBV9 | TGTGCCAGCAGCTACACCGGGACAGGATATGGCTACACCTTC | CASSYTGTGYGYTF
NA | TRBJ2-1 | NA | TRBV9 | TGTGCCAGCAGCGTAGAGGGTAGAGGTAGGCGGGAGCAGTTCTTC | CASSVEGRGRREQFF
TRBD1 | TRBJ2-6 | few | TRBV15 | TGTGCCACCAGCAGATCACGACAGGGGAGCTCTGGGGCCAACGTCCTGACTTTC | CATSRSRQGSSGANVLTF